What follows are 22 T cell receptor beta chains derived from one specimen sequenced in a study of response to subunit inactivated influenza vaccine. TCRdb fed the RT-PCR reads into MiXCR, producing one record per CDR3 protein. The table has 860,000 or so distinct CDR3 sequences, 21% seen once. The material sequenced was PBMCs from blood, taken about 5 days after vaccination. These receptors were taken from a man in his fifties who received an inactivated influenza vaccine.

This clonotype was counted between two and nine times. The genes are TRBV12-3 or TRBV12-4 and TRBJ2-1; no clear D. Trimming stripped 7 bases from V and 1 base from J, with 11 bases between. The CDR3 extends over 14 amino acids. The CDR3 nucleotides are TGTGCCAGCACTTTCGACTGGTCCTACAATGAGCAGTTCTTC. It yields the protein CASTFDWSYNEQFF.

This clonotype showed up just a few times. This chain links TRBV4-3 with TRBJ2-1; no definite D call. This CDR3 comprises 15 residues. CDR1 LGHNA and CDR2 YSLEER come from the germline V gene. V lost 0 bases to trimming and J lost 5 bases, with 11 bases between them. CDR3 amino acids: CASSQDMLQHNEQFF. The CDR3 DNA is TGCGCCAGCAGCCAAGATATGCTACAACACAATGAGCAGTTCTTC.

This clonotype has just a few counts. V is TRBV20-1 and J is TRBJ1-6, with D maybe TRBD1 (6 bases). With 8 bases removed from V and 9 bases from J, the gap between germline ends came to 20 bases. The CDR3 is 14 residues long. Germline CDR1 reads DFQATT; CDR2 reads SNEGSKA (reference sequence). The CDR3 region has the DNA TGCAGTACCCAAGAAGGGACAAGTACTTCACCCCTCCACTTT. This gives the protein CSTQEGTSTSPLHF.

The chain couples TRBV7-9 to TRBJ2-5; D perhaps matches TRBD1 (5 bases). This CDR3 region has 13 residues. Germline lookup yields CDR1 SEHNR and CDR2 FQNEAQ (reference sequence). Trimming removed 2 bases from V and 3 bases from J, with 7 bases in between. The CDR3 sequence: CASSLKGKETQYF. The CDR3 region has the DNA TGTGCCAGCAGCTTAAAGGGGAAAGAGACCCAGTACTTC.

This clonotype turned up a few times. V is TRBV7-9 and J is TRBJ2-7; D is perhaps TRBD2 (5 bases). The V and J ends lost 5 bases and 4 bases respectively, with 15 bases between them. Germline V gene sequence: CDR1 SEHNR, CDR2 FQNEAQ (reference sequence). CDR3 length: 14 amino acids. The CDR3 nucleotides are TGTGCCAGCAGCCGGGCGGGTTCCCCTTACGAGCAGTACTTC. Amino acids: CASSRAGSPYEQYF.

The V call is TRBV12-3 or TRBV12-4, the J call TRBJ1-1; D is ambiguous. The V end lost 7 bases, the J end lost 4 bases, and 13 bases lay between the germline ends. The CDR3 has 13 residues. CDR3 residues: CASIDLRGTEAFF. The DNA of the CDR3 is TGTGCCAGCATCGACCTCCGTGGCACTGAAGCTTTCTTT.

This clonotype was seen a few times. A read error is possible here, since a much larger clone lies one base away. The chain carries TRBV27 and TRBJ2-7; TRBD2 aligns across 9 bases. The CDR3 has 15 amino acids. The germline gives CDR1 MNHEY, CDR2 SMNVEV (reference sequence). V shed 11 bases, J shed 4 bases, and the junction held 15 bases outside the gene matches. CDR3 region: CAGGRVSGGFYEQYF. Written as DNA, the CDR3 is TGTGCCGGAGGGAGGGTAAGCGGGGGGTTTTACGAGCAGTACTTC.

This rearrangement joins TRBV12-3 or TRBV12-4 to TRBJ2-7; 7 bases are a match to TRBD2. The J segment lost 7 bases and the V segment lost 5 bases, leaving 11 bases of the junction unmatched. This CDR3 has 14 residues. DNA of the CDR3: TGTGCCAGCAGTCTTAGGGGAGGGGCAAAGGAGCAGTACTTC. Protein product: CASSLRGGAKEQYF.

The CDR3 DNA follows: TGTGCCAGCAGCTTGGGGACTATCCGCTACGAGCAGTACTTC. As protein: CASSLGTIRYEQYF. This chain uses TRBV7-8 with TRBJ2-7, with 7 bases aligning to TRBD2. The V gene's germline CDR1 is SGHVS and CDR2 FQNEAQ. The ends lost 3 bases at V and 3 bases at J; junction bases unmatched: 5. The CDR3 has 14 residues.

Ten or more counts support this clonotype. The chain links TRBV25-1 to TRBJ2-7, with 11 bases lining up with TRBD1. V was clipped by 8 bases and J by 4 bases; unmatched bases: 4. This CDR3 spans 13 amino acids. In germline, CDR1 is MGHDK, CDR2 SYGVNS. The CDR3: CASARDRGYEQYF. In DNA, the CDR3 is TGTGCCAGCGCCCGGGACAGGGGGTACGAGCAGTACTTC.

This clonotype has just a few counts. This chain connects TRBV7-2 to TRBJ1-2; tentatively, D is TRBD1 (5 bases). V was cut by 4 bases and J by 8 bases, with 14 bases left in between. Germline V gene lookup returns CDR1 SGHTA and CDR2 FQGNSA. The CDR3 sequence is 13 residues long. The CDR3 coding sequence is TGTGCCAGCAGCTGGGGGGATTATAGGGGCTACACCTTC. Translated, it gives CASSWGDYRGYTF. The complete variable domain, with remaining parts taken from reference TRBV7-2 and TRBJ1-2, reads GAGVSQSPSNKVTEKGKDVELRCDPISGHTALYWYRQSLGQGLEFLIYFQGNSAPDKSGLPSDRFSAERTGGSVSTLTIQRTQQEDSAVYLCASSWGDYRGYTFGSGTRLTVV.

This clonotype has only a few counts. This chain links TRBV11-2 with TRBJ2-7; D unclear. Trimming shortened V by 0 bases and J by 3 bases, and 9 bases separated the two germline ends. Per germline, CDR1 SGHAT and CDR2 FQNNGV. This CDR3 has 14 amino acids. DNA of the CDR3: TGTGCCAGCAGCTTAGAAGTTTGGGGCTACGAGCAGTACTTC. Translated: CASSLEVWGYEQYF. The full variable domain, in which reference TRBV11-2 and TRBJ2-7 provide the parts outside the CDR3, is EAGVAQSPRYKIIEKRQSVAFWCNPISGHATLYWYQQILGQGPKLLIQFQNNGVVDDSQLPKDRFSAERLKGVDSTLKIQPAKLEDSAVYLCASSLEVWGYEQYFGPGTRLTVT.

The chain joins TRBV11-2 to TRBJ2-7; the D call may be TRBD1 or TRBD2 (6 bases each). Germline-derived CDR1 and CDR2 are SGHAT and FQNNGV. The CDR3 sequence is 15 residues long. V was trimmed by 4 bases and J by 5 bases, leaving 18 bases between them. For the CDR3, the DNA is TGTGCCAGCAGCTCGGGAGTTTACAGGGATCACGAGCAGTACTTC. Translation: CASSSGVYRDHEQYF.

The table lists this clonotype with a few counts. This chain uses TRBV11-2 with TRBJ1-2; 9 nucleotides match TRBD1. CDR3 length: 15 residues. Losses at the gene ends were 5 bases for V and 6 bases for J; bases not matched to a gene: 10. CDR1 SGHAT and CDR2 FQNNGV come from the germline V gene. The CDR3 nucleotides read TGTGCCAGCAGCCCCATCCGGGACAGGGTCCATGGCTACACCTTC. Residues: CASSPIRDRVHGYTF. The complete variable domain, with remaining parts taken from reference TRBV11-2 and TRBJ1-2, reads EAGVAQSPRYKIIEKRQSVAFWCNPISGHATLYWYQQILGQGPKLLIQFQNNGVVDDSQLPKDRFSAERLKGVDSTLKIQPAKLEDSAVYLCASSPIRDRVHGYTFGSGTRLTVV.

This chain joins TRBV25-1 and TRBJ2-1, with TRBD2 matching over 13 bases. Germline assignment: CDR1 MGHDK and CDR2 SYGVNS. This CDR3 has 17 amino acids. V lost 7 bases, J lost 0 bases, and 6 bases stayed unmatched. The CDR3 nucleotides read TGTGCCAGCAAAGGACTAGCGGGAGCCGGCTCCTACAATGAGCAGTTCTTC. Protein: CASKGLAGAGSYNEQFF.

The CDR3 DNA reads as TGTGCCAGCAGCTTAGGCGGGACGACTTACTACGAGCAGTACTTC. Translated, it gives CASSLGGTTYYEQYF. J is TRBJ2-7 and V is TRBV7-9; weak D call: TRBD2 (6 bases). The CDR3 length is 15 residues. Deletions cut 1 base from V and 3 bases from J, with 13 bases between. Germline lookup yields CDR1 SEHNR and CDR2 FQNEAQ (reference sequence).

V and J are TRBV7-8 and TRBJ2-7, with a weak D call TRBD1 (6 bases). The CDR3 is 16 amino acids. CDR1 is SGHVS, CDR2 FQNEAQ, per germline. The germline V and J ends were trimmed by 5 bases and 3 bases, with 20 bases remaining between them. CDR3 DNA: TGTGCCAGCAGCCAGTCCGGGACACTTTTTGGCTACGAGCAGTACTTC. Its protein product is CASSQSGTLFGYEQYF.

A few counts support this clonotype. The CDR3 coding sequence is TGCGCCAGCAGCCAAGAGTGGGGACAGGGGATAAACTATGGCTACACCTTC. As protein: CASSQEWGQGINYGYTF. This rearrangement joins TRBV4-3 to TRBJ1-2; 10 bases are shared with TRBD1. J gave up 2 bases and V 0 bases, and 6 bases lay outside the gene matches. The length of the CDR3 is 17 residues. Per the germline V gene, CDR1 is LGHNA and CDR2 is YSLEER.

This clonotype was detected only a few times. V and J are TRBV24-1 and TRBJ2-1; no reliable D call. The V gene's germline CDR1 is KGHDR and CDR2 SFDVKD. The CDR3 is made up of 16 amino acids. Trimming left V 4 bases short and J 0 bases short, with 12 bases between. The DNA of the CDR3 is TGTGCCACCAGTGAATCTAATTTTCCCTCCTACAATGAGCAGTTCTTC. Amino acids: CATSESNFPSYNEQFF.

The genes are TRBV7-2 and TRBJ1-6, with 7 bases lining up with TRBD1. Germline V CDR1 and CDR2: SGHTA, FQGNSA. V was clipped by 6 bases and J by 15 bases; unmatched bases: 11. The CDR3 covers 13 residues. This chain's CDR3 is CASSQRGRNNLHF. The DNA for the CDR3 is TGTGCCAGCAGTCAAAGGGGGCGTAATAACCTCCACTTT.

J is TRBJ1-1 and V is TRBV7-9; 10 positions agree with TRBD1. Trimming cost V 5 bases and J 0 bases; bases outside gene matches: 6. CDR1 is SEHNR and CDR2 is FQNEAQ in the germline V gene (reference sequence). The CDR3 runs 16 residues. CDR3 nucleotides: TGTGCCAGCAGCCCCAGACAGGGGGCGATGAACACTGAAGCTTTCTTT. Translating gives CASSPRQGAMNTEAFF.

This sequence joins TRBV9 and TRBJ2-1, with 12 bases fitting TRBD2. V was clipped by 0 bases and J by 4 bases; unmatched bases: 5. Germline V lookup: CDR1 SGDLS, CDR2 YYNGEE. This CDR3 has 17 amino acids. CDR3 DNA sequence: TGTGCCAGCAGCGTAGGGGCTAGCGGGAGGGAATACAATGAGCAGTTCTTC. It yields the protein CASSVGASGREYNEQFF.